This T cell receptor beta chain originates from a study of T cells in Graves' hyperthyroidism and ophthalmopathy. In this sample, this clonotype turned up many times. Antigen: not known. With a duration under 2 months, the hyperthyroidism was newly diagnosed in patients aged 18 to 65. The diagnostic basis comprised clinical symptoms, serum thyroxine and TRAb, thyroid ultrasound and orbital computed tomography. PBMCs were obtained from 10 ml fresh peripheral blood. The CDR3 loop spans 15 amino acids. With V trimmed by 6 bases and J by 0 bases, 5 bases remained unmatched. Looked up from germline, CDR1 is DFQATT and CDR2 is SNEGSKA (reference sequence). Researchers amplified the TCR beta CDR3 regions from RNA transcripts. Using the HTBI primer set, a first-round RT-PCR was run on the TCR CDR3. TCRdb re-derived calls from the multiplex PCR reads in MiXCR, one entry per CDR3 protein. This table has about 360,000 distinct CDR3 sequences, about 13% appearing once.

Overall study findings and caveats: The blood repertoire included most of the expanded thyroid clonotypes above 0.001.

The sequenced material came from blood. The chain employs TRBV20-1 and TRBJ1-6; 7 bases match TRBD1. The TCR comes from a woman aged 18-29 years with Graves' hyperthyroidism. This CDR3 is CSARDRGSYNSPLHF. The CDR3 bases are TGCAGTGCAAGGGACAGAGGCTCCTATAATTCACCCCTCCACTTT.